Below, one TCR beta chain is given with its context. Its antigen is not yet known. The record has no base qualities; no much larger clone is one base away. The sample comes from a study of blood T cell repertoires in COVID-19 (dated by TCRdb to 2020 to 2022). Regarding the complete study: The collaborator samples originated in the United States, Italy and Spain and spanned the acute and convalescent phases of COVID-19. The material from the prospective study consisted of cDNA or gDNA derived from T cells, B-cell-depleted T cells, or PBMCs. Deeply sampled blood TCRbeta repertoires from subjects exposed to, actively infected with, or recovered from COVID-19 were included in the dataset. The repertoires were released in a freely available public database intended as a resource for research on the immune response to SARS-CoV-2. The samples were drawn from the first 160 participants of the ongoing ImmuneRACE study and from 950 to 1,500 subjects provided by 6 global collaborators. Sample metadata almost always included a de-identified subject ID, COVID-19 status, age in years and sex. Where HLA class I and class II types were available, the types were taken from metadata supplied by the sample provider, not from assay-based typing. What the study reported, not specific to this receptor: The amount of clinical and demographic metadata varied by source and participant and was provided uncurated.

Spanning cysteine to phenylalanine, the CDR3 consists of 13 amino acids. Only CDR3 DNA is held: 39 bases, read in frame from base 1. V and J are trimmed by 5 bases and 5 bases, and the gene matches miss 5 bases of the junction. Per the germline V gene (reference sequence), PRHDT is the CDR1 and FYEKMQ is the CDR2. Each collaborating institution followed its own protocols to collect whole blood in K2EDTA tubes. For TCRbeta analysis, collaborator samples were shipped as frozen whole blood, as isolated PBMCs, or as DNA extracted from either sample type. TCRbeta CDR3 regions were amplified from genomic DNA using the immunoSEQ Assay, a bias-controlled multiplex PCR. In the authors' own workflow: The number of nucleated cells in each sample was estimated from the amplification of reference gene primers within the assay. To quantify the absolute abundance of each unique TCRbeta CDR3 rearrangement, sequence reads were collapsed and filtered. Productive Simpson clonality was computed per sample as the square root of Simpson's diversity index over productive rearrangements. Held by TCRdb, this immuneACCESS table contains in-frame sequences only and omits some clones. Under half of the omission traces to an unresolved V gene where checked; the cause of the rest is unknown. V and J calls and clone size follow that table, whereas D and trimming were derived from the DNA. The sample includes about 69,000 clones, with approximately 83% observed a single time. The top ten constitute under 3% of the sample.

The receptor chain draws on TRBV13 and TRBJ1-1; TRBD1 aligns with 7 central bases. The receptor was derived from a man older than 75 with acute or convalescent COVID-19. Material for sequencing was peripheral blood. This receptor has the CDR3 CASSVRQGTEAFF. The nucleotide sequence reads TGTGCCAGCAGCGTCCGACAGGGAACTGAAGCTTTCTTT.